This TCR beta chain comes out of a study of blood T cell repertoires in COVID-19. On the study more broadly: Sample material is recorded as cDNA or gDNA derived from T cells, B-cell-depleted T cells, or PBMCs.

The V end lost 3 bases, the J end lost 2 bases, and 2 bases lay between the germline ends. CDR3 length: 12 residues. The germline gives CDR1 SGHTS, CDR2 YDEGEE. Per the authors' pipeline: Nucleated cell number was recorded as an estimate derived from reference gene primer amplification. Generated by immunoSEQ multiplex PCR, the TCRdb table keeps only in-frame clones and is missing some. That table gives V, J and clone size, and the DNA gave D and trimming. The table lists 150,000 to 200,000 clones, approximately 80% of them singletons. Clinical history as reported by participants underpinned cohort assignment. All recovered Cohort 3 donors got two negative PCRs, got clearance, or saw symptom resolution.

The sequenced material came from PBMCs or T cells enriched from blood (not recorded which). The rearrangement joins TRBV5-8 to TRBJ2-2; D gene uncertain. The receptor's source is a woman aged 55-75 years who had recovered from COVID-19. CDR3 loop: CASSSNTGELFF. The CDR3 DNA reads TGTGCCAGCAGCTCAAACACCGGGGAGCTGTTTTTT.